The 26 T cell receptor beta chains below come from one sample, sequenced in a study of CD8 T cells in Susac syndrome. The RNA, 0.5 to 1 ug, was put through reverse transcription using random hexamers. TCRdb passed the immunoSEQ multiplex PCR reads through MiXCR, listing each CDR3 protein once. The sample includes 150,000 to 190,000 distinct CDR3 sequences, roughly 96% of them seen just once. Sequenced: CD4+ T cells from PBMCs. The source is a human donor with Susac syndrome.

The genes are TRBV20-1 and TRBJ1-5; a possible D gene is TRBD1 (5 bases). Deletions cut 6 bases from V and 7 bases from J, with 16 bases between. Looked up from germline, CDR1 is DFQATT and CDR2 is SNEGSKA (reference sequence). The CDR3 spans 13 residues. The CDR3 protein is CSAPRERGQPQHF. The CDR3 coding sequence is TGCAGTGCCCCCAGGGAGAGGGGCCAGCCCCAGCATTTT.

J is TRBJ2-3 and V is TRBV4-2, with 8 bases fitting TRBD1. This CDR3 has 14 residues. Germline CDR1 is LGHNA and CDR2 is YNFKEQ. V trimming: 2 bases; J trimming: 5 bases; junction bases outside the gene matches: 3. Here the CDR3 DNA reads TGTGCCAGCAGCCAACCGGACAGGGTAGATACGCAGTATTTT. It translates to CASSQPDRVDTQYF.

This rearrangement joins TRBV5-4 to TRBJ2-1; D not certain. CDR3 length equals 14 residues. The V gene lost 0 bases and the J gene lost 7 bases, with 11 bases spanning the gap. Germline-derived CDR1 and CDR2 are SGHNT and YYREEE (reference sequence). The CDR3 reads CASSLGPNPNEQFF. The CDR3 DNA is TGTGCCAGCAGCTTGGGGCCTAACCCGAATGAGCAGTTCTTC.

This clonotype has more than one count but fewer than ten. V usage is TRBV20-1 and J usage is TRBJ2-5, with TRBD1 matching 7 bases. The CDR3 contains 12 residues. Germline CDR1 is DFQATT and CDR2 is SNEGSKA (reference sequence). V was pared by 4 bases and J by 5 bases, with 4 bases of the junction left unmatched. CDR3: CSAKGAGETQYF. The CDR3 bases are TGCAGTGCTAAGGGGGCCGGGGAGACCCAGTACTTC.

This chain connects TRBV9 to TRBJ2-4; D remains ambiguous. Trimming pared 3 bases from V and 0 bases from J, leaving 7 bases between. The germline V gene encodes CDR1 SGDLS and CDR2 YYNGEE. This CDR3 contains 14 residues. CDR3 loop: CASSGSVAKNIQYF. The CDR3 DNA reads TGTGCCAGCAGCGGTTCTGTAGCCAAAAACATTCAGTACTTC.

The chain links TRBV4-2 to TRBJ2-1, with TRBD1 matching over 7 bases. With V trimmed by 2 bases and J by 8 bases, 3 bases remained unmatched. CDR1 is LGHNA, CDR2 YNFKEQ, per germline. The CDR3 consists of 13 residues. Here the CDR3 reads CASSQRQGHEQFF. The CDR3 nucleotides read TGTGCCAGCAGCCAACGACAGGGCCATGAGCAGTTCTTC.

The rearrangement uses TRBV6-1 and TRBJ2-1, with 14 bases matching TRBD2. This CDR3 is built from 14 residues. Germline-derived CDR1 and CDR2 are MNHNS and SASEGT. Trimming cost V 6 bases and J 8 bases; bases outside gene matches: 3. CDR3 loop: CASSGLAGGHEQFF. The DNA for the CDR3 is TGTGCCAGCAGCGGACTAGCGGGGGGTCATGAGCAGTTCTTC.

The rearrangement joins TRBV2 to TRBJ2-7; possible D gene TRBD2, 5 bases. The CDR3 has 13 residues. Germline values: CDR1 SNHLY, CDR2 FYNNEI. V lost 10 bases to trimming and J lost 2 bases, with 15 bases between them. CDR3 in amino acids: CATSSSWTYEQYF. The CDR3, as DNA: TGTGCCACCTCGTCTAGCTGGACCTACGAGCAGTACTTC.

Only a few counts were recorded for this clonotype. The chain links TRBV29-1 to TRBJ2-1; D uncertain. The ends were cut back, 5 bases at V and 6 bases at J, with 5 bases in the middle. CDR1 and CDR2 from the germline V gene are SQVTM and ANQGSEA. CDR3 length: 10 residues. CDR3 DNA sequence: TGCAGCGTTACAGCCAATGAGCAGTTCTTC. It encodes CSVTANEQFF.

This chain links TRBV29-1 with TRBJ1-1, with a tentative D call TRBD1 (5 bases). V was cut by 7 bases and J by 4 bases, with 19 bases left in between. The CDR3 sequence is 14 residues long. Looked up from germline, CDR1 is SQVTM and CDR2 is ANQGSEA. DNA for the CDR3: TGCAGCGCCTCAGTCGTGGGGGGAAGCACTGAAGCTTTCTTT. Its protein product is CSASVVGGSTEAFF. The complete variable domain, with remaining parts taken from reference TRBV29-1 and TRBJ1-1, reads SAVISQKPSRDICQRGTSLTIQCQVDSQVTMMFWYRQQPGQSLTLIATANQGSEATYESGFVIDKFPISRPNLTFSTLTVSNMSPEDSSIYLCSASVVGGSTEAFFGQGTRLTVV.

The chain recombines TRBV12-3 or TRBV12-4 with TRBJ2-3; a possible D gene is TRBD2 (6 bases). Trimming stripped 6 bases from V and 6 bases from J, with 22 bases between. This CDR3 region has 16 residues. CDR3 nucleotide sequence: TGTGCCAGCAGCGGCGGGACGGGAGCACTATCCGATACGCAGTATTTT. Translation: CASSGGTGALSDTQYF.

The chain uses TRBV4-3 and TRBJ2-2, with TRBD2 identical over 9 bases. The junction had 4 bases not matched to a gene; V was cut back by 1 base and J by 4 bases. The germline CDR1 and CDR2 sequences are LGHNA and YSLEER. The CDR3 spans 16 residues. In DNA form, the CDR3 reads TGCGCCAGCAGCCAAGGGGCGGGGGGGACCACCGGGGAGCTGTTTTTT. This translates into CASSQGAGGTTGELFF.

This chain uses TRBV29-1 with TRBJ2-3; 7 nucleotides agree with TRBD2. The CDR3 runs to 14 residues. Germline-derived CDR1 and CDR2 are SQVTM and ANQGSEA. Trimming at V came to 4 bases and at J to 0 bases, leaving 4 bases not matched to a gene. The CDR3 bases are TGCAGCGTTGTGTACGGGGGGAGCACAGATACGCAGTATTTT. This encodes CSVVYGGSTDTQYF.

The V call is TRBV3-1, the J call TRBJ2-2; the D is unclear. Trimming stripped 5 bases from V and 6 bases from J, with 7 bases between. CDR3 length equals 12 residues. Germline assignment: CDR1 LGHDT and CDR2 YNNKEL (reference sequence). The CDR3 here is CASSLFAGELFF. CDR3 nucleotide sequence: TGTGCCAGCAGCTTATTTGCCGGGGAGCTGTTTTTT.

V is TRBV6-6 and J is TRBJ2-7, with D maybe TRBD1 (5 bases). Trimming removed 7 bases at V and 7 bases at J, with 11 bases between. CDR3 length: 11 amino acids. Germline V gene lookup returns CDR1 MNHNY and CDR2 SVGAGI (reference sequence). The CDR3 nucleotides read TGTGCCAGCACCGACAGTGGGGAGCAGTACTTC. Translating it yields CASTDSGEQYF.

This chain connects TRBV2 to TRBJ1-5; no reliable D call. Germline CDR1 SNHLY, CDR2 FYNNEI. The ends were cut back, 7 bases at V and 3 bases at J, with 10 bases in the middle. The CDR3 contains 13 residues. The CDR3, as DNA: TGTGCCAGCAAGGCGGTCCCCAATCAGCCCCAGCATTTT. Its protein product is CASKAVPNQPQHF.

The chain is built from TRBV5-6 and TRBJ2-4; D is perhaps TRBD2 (6 bases). Germline V lookup: CDR1 SGHDT, CDR2 YYEEEE. CDR3 length: 16 amino acids. With 2 bases removed from V and 6 bases from J, the gap between germline ends came to 18 bases. CDR3 coding DNA: TGTGCCAGCAGCTTAGCGGGTGGACTCAACCTAAACATTCAGTACTTC. It is translated as CASSLAGGLNLNIQYF.

The gene calls are TRBV3-1 and TRBJ1-4; 8 bases are shared with TRBD1. CDR1 LGHDT and CDR2 YNNKEL come from the germline V gene (reference sequence). The CDR3 length is 17 residues. Losses at the gene ends were 0 bases for V and 8 bases for J; bases not matched to a gene: 11. The CDR3 protein is CASSQDQWQGAREKLFF. The CDR3, as DNA: TGTGCCAGCAGCCAAGATCAGTGGCAGGGGGCAAGGGAAAAACTGTTTTTT.

The chain carries TRBV19 and TRBJ2-3; D possibly matches TRBD1 or TRBD2 (6 bases each). V dropped 6 bases and J dropped 1 base, with 17 bases sitting between them. Germline V CDR1 and CDR2: LNHDA, SQIVND (reference sequence). This CDR3 has 16 residues. Written as DNA, the CDR3 is TGTGCCAGTAGCGACGCGGGACAAATCCGCACAGATACGCAGTATTTT. It encodes CASSDAGQIRTDTQYF.

The chain uses TRBV18 and TRBJ1-2; TRBD1 aligns across 9 bases. The CDR3 contains 17 residues. V was clipped by 5 bases and J by 2 bases; unmatched bases: 12. The germline V gene encodes CDR1 KGHSH and CDR2 LQKENI. This chain's CDR3 is CASSGPDRGEINYGYTF. The CDR3 bases are TGTGCCAGCTCAGGACCGGACAGGGGCGAAATCAACTATGGCTACACCTTC. Filled out from reference TRBV18 and TRBJ1-2, the complete variable domain reads NAGVMQNPRHLVRRRGQEARLRCSPMKGHSHVYWYRQLPEEGLKFMVYLQKENIIDESGMPKERFSAEFPKEGPSILRIQQVVRGDSAAYFCASSGPDRGEINYGYTFGSGTRLTVV.

The gene calls are TRBV10-3 and TRBJ1-5; D unclear. The V end was cut by 4 bases, the J end by 2 bases, with 3 bases between. The CDR3 consists of 12 residues. CDR1 is ENHRY and CDR2 is SYGVKD in the germline V gene. The CDR3 nucleotides read TGTGCCATCAGTGGCGGCAATCAGCCCCAGCATTTT. Its protein product is CAISGGNQPQHF.

Written as DNA, the CDR3 is TGTGCCTGGAGCCGACAGGTCCAAACTTTC. Translating gives CAWSRQVQTF. The chain combines TRBV30 with TRBJ2-6; a possible D gene is TRBD1 (6 bases). CDR3 length equals 10 residues. Trimming left V 3 bases short and J 19 bases short, with 13 bases between. Germline-derived CDR1 and CDR2 are GTSNPN and SVGIG (reference sequence).

This sequence joins TRBV5-1 and TRBJ1-6; 11 bases fit TRBD1. The J segment lost 10 bases and the V segment lost 4 bases, leaving 22 bases of the junction unmatched. There are 20 residues in the CDR3. Germline lookup yields CDR1 SGHRS and CDR2 YFSETQ. The CDR3 nucleotides read TGCGCCAGCAGCCACGGGACCGGGACAGGGGGTGTCGGAATTATGTCACCCCTCCACTTT. It translates to CASSHGTGTGGVGIMSPLHF.

This chain connects TRBV15 to TRBJ2-3; a weak D match, TRBD2 (6 bases). The V end lost 9 bases, the J end lost 2 bases, and 12 bases lay between the germline ends. The germline CDR1 and CDR2 sequences are LNHNV and YYDKDF (reference sequence). The CDR3 loop spans 13 amino acids. The CDR3 protein is CATGSGSTDTQYF. The CDR3 nucleotides are TGTGCCACGGGTAGCGGTTCCACAGATACGCAGTATTTT.

The gene calls are TRBV29-1 and TRBJ1-1; D not certain. Per germline, CDR1 SQVTM and CDR2 ANQGSEA. The CDR3 has 12 residues. Between the trimmed V and J ends, which lost 5 bases and 1 base, there was a span of 8 bases. CDR3 in amino acids: CSVRRGNTEAFF. DNA of the CDR3: TGCAGCGTTAGGCGGGGGAACACTGAAGCTTTCTTT.

V is TRBV4-3 and J is TRBJ2-3, with 8 bases that match TRBD2. CDR3 length: 15 amino acids. The junction had 4 bases not matched to a gene; V was cut back by 0 bases and J by 5 bases. Germline CDR1 reads LGHNA; CDR2 reads YSLEER. For the CDR3, the DNA is TGCGCCAGCAGCCAAGATAAAACTAGCGGAGATACGCAGTATTTT. Translation gives CASSQDKTSGDTQYF.